This entry is about one TCR beta chain. Its antigen remains unknown. The length of the CDR3 is 13 residues. Germline CDR1 is SGHDT and CDR2 is YYEEEE. J was trimmed by 13 bases and V by 4 bases; bases with no gene match: 11. Every sample had a minimum of 6 million PBMCs isolated. This sample is part of a study of blood T cells in healthy people across ages. Across the study: The capture of about one barcoded beta molecule per two T cells was achieved by template switching.

Then a second PCR, running roughly 7 to 11 cycles, was carried out with a sample-barcoded 5' primer and a J-beta primer mix. TCRdb redid the calling of the 5' RACE reads with MiXCR, one entry per CDR3 protein. The profile shows 550,000 to 600,000 distinct CDR3 sequences, around 48% of them singletons. The study, taken as a whole, reports: Fewer expanded clones and more diversity marked long-lived versus aged donors.

The TCR originated in a man at least 80 years old in good health. The sequenced sample consisted of blood. The V gene is TRBV5-6, the J gene TRBJ2-1; 7 positions agree with TRBD1. The CDR3 region is CASSRQGEETQFF. CDR3 DNA sequence: TGTGCCAGCAGCCGACAGGGCGAAGAGACCCAGTTCTTC.